This T cell receptor beta chain is from a study of shared clonotypes between healthy human individuals. This clone came up a few times. Its cognate antigen is unknown. Sequencing was performed with immunoSEQ multiplex PCR; in TCRdb, only in-frame clones are kept and a portion is missing. Among about 600,000 clones listed, about 96% were seen once. Study results and caveats: The diversity represented, both genetic and in exposure history, was limited by few donors.

This CDR3 spans 11 amino acids. Germline V gene lookup returns CDR1 MRHNA and CDR2 SNTAGT. V lost 2 bases to trimming and J lost 10 bases, with 8 bases between them. What was sequenced was naive CD4+ T cells sorted from blood. Stated subset: CD45RA+ positively selected. This TCR came from a woman in her twenties or thirties in good health. This sequence joins TRBV6-4 and TRBJ1-2; D unresolved. In DNA, the CDR3 is TGTGCCAGCAGTGACGCCCTATCCTACACCTTC. Translating gives CASSDALSYTF.